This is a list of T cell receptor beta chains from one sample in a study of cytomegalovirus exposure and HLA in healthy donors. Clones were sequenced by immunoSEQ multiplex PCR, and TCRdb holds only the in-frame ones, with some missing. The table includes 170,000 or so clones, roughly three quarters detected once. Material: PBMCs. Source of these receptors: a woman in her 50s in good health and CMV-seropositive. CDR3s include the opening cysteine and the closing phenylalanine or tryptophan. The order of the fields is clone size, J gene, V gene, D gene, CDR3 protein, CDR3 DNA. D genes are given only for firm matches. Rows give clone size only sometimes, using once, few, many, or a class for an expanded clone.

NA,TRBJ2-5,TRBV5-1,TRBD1,CASKRDRGWETQYF,TGCGCCAGCAAACGGGACAGGGGTTGGGAGACCCAGTACTTC
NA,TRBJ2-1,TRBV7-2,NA,CASSPTYNEQFF,TGTGCCAGCAGCCCGACTTACAATGAGCAGTTCTTC
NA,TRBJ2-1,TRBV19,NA,CASRASSYNEQFF,TGTGCCAGCAGGGCGAGCTCCTACAATGAGCAGTTCTTC
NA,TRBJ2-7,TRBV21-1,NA,CASSGRQGTDEQYF,TGTGCCAGCAGCGGTAGACAGGGTACCGACGAGCAGTACTTC
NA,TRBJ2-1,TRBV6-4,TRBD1,CASKGRGLYNEQFF,TGTGCCAGCAAGGGAAGGGGGCTATACAATGAGCAGTTCTTC
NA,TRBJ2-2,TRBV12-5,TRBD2,CASGFLLAGGSRTGELFF,TGTGCTAGTGGTTTCCTACTAGCGGGGGGGTCGAGGACCGGGGAGCTGTTTTTT
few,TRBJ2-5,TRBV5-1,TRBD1,CASSMTGAETQYF,TGCGCCAGCAGCATGACAGGGGCCGAGACCCAGTACTTC
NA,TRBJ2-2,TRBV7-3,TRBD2,CASSLSHPGPAGPTGELFF,TGTGCCAGCAGCTTATCCCACCCTGGACCAGCGGGGCCCACCGGGGAGCTGTTTTTT
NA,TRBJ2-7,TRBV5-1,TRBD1,CASSFGTGTEKSYEQYF,TGCGCCAGCAGCTTCGGGACAGGGACCGAAAAATCCTACGAGCAGTACTTC
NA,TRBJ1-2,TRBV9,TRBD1,CASSVGRTGANYGYTF,TGTGCCAGCAGCGTCGGAAGGACAGGGGCTAACTATGGCTACACCTTC
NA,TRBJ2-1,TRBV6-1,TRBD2,CASSEALAGVYNEQFF,TGTGCCAGCAGTGAAGCGTTAGCGGGGGTGTACAATGAGCAGTTCTTC
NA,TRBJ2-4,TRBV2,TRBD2,CASSEGERGANIQYF,TGTGCCAGCAGTGAGGGGGAGCGGGGGGCAAACATTCAGTACTTC
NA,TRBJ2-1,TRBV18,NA,CASSTNSLRMYNEQFF,TGTGCCAGCTCAACTAATAGCTTACGAATGTACAATGAGCAGTTCTTC
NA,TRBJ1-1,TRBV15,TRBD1,CATSREGQGRNTEAFF,TGTGCCACCAGCAGAGAGGGACAGGGACGGAACACTGAAGCTTTCTTT
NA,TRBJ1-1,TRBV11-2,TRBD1,CASSLPTGSNTEAFF,TGTGCCAGCAGCTTACCGACAGGGTCGAACACTGAAGCTTTCTTT
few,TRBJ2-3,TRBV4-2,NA,CASSQVKGTTGTQYF,TGTGCCAGCAGCCAAGTTAAGGGGACGACAGGTACGCAGTATTTT
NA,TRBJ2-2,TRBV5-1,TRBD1,CASSSRQGPGELFF,TGCGCCAGCAGCTCCCGACAGGGTCCCGGGGAGCTGTTTTTT
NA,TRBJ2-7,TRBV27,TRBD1,CAARDRGMGEQYF,TGTGCCGCCCGGGACAGGGGTATGGGCGAGCAGTACTTC
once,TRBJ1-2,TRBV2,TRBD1,CASSYLRGSSSGYTF,TGTGCCAGCAGTTACCTCAGGGGGTCGTCCTCTGGCTACACCTTC
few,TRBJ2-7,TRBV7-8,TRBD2,CASSLIPLGGEQYF,TGTGCCAGCAGCTTAATTCCACTGGGAGGGGAGCAGTACTTC
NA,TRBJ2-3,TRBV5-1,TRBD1,CASSLPAGGTDTQYF,TGCGCCAGCAGCTTGCCGGCAGGGGGTACAGATACGCAGTATTTT
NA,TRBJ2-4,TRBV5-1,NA,CASSLTLDKNIQYF,TGCGCCAGCAGCTTGACGCTAGATAAAAACATTCAGTACTTC
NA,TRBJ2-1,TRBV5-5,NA,CASSALQGFNNEQFF,TGTGCCAGCAGCGCCTTACAGGGATTTAACAATGAGCAGTTCTTC
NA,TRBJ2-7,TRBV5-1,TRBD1,CASSTDGTGSYEQYF,TGCGCCAGCAGCACGGACGGGACAGGGTCCTACGAGCAGTACTTC
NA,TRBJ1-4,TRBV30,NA,CASAREGGEKLFF,TGTGCCTCGGCCAGAGAGGGGGGGGAAAAACTGTTTTTT
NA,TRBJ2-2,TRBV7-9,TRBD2,CSSSFGLAGLTGELFF,TGTTCCAGCAGCTTCGGACTAGCGGGGTTAACCGGGGAGCTGTTTTTT
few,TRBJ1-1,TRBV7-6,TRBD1,CASSSTGLNTEAFF,TGTGCCAGCAGCTCGACAGGGCTGAACACTGAAGCTTTCTTT